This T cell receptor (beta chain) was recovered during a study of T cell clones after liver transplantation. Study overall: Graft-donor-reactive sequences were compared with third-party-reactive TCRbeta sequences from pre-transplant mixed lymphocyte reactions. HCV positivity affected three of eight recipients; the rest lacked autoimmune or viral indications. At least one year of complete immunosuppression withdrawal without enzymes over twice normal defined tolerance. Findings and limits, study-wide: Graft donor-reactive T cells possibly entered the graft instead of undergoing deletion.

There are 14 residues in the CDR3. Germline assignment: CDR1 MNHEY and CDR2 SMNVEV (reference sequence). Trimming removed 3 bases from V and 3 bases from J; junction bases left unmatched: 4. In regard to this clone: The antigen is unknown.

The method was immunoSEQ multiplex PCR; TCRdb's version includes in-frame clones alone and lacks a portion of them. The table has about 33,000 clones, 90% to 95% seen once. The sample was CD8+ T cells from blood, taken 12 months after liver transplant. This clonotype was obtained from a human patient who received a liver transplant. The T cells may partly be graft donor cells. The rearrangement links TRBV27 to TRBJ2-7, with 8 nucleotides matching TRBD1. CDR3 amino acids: CASSFSGGGYEQYF. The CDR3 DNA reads TGTGCCAGCAGTTTTTCAGGGGGCGGCTACGAGCAGTACTTC.